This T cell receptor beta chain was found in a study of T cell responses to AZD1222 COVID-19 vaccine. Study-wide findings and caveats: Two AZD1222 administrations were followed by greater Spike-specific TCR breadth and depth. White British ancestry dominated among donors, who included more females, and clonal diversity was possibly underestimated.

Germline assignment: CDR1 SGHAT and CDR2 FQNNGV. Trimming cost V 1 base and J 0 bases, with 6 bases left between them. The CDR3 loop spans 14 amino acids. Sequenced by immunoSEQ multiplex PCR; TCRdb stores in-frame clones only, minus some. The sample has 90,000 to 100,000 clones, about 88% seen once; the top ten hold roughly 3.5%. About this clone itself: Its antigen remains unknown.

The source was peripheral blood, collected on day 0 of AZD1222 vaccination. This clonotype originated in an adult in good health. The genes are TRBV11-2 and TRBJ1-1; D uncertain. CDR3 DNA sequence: TGTGCCAGCAGCTTAGGCGGCATGAACACTGAAGCTTTCTTT. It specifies CASSLGGMNTEAFF.